This T cell receptor beta chain was retrieved from a study of cytomegalovirus exposure and HLA in healthy donors. Per germline, CDR1 SEHNR and CDR2 FQNEAQ (reference sequence). The CDR3 length is 14 residues. Trimming stripped 1 base from V and 4 bases from J, with 8 bases between. Clones were read by immunoSEQ multiplex PCR, and TCRdb kept only the in-frame ones, dropping some. Among tens of thousands of clones, 90% to 97% were seen once, and the ten largest hold 1.6%. The V and J genes are TRBV7-9 and TRBJ2-1; no clear D gene. The source material was PBMCs. This sequence was found in a man in his late teens or twenties in good health and CMV-seropositive. The CDR3 reads CASSLGSNYNEQFF. CDR3 DNA sequence: TGTGCCAGCAGCTTAGGGAGCAATTACAATGAGCAGTTCTTC.